This T cell receptor (beta chain) derives from a study of T cell repertoires in cytomegalovirus infection. The overall study: Matching HLA type and CMV infection were both indicated by public TCR beta signatures. Findings and limits, study-wide: Ex vivo, HLA-C-restricted CMV-specific TCR beta clonotypes prevailed over the rest of the response.

Using its own MiXCR run on the reads, TCRdb lists one record per CDR3 protein. Seen here are about 280,000 distinct CDR3 sequences, roughly a fifth observed once, and the top ten hold about 21%. Germline CDR1 MNHNY, CDR2 SVGAGI (reference sequence). CDR3 length equals 13 residues. The V end lost 2 bases, the J end lost 7 bases, and 8 bases lay between the germline ends. This clonotype was seen many times. Antigen: not known. The source material was cultured PBMCs, sampled from culture after CMV antigen stimulation. This sequence was found in a human donor in good health (CMV status not recorded). Some clones in this sample may be carry-over from other donors' samples. This rearrangement joins TRBV6-6 to TRBJ2-2, with no clear D. The CDR3 reads CASSYPYVGELFF. The CDR3 bases are TGTGCCAGCAGTTACCCCTACGTCGGGGAGCTGTTTTTT.